This TCR beta chain was identified in a study of T cell responses to AZD1222 COVID-19 vaccine. The table lists this clone with a few counts. As yet, its antigen is unknown. The length of the CDR3 is 16 residues. Germline CDR1 is SNHLY and CDR2 is FYNNEI. Trimming removed 3 bases from V and 3 bases from J; junction bases left unmatched: 1. Assay used: immunoSEQ multiplex PCR; TCRdb lists only in-frame clones, some missing. This sample carries 100,000 to 150,000 clones, 80% to 90% of them seen once, and the ten largest clones take almost 9.5%. Study-wide points: Possibly, clonal diversity was underestimated; donors were largely white British and included more females. Baseline serology detected seropositivity in only a handful of AZD1222 recipients. Repertoire collection took place solely once the T cell response had peaked. Spike-specific TCR depth and breadth grew after two AZD1222 doses.

The chain uses TRBV2 and TRBJ2-1; TRBD2 matches 14 bases. The material was peripheral blood, obtained on day 0 of AZD1222 vaccination. The receptor's source is an adult in good health. This chain's CDR3 is CASSEGLAGDYNEQFF. The DNA for the CDR3 is TGTGCCAGCAGTGAGGGACTAGCGGGGGACTACAATGAGCAGTTCTTC.